The clone carrying this TCR beta chain was seen a handful of times. The antigen is undetermined. These data are taken from a study of cytomegalovirus exposure and HLA in healthy donors. In the study overall: The study placed about four fifths of its 398 genotyped donors in the Caucasian-associated ancestry cluster.

It was with 60 Vbeta and 13 Jbeta primers that the PCR ran. Produced via immunoSEQ multiplex PCR; TCRdb's table is partial and in-frame only. This sample yields about 94,000 clones, of which around three fifths are seen a single time; 3.9% belongs to the top ten. V was pared by 5 bases and J by 2 bases, with 8 bases of the junction left unmatched. CDR3 size: 18 residues. Germline V gives CDR1 SGHAT, CDR2 FQDESV (reference sequence). Whole-study results and caveats: Using a false discovery rate of 0.05, a later analysis showed that roughly 16,000 TCR beta sequences were associated with HLA alleles. Later analysis demonstrated an association between a missense DCLRE1C variant and TCR beta V- and J-gene trimming.

The sample taken for sequencing was PBMCs. The V and J genes are TRBV11-1 and TRBJ2-1; 14 bases map to TRBD2. The TCR was taken from a man aged 30-40 years in good health and CMV-seronegative. This CDR3 is CASSRFSTSGGAYNEQFF. The CDR3 DNA sequence: TGTGCCAGCAGCCGCTTCTCGACTAGCGGGGGGGCCTACAATGAGCAGTTCTTC.